Presented here are 8 T cell receptor beta chains from one specimen sequenced in a study of T cell repertoires in cytomegalovirus infection. MiXCR was run by TCRdb on the reads, yielding one entry per CDR3 protein. The table lists some 100,000 distinct CDR3 sequences, more than 20% of them singletons. The specimen sequenced was CD8+ T cells from PBMCs. These receptors all come from a human donor in good health (CMV status not recorded). Some clones in this sample may be carry-over from other donors' samples.

V is TRBV25-1 and J is TRBJ1-1, with D maybe TRBD1 (5 bases). Trimming took 4 bases from V and 11 from J, leaving 20 bases between them. From germline, CDR1 is MGHDK and CDR2 SYGVNS. This CDR3 has 14 residues. This CDR3 is CASSASTGPQGAFF. CDR3 coding DNA: TGTGCCAGCAGTGCGAGTACAGGTCCCCAAGGGGCTTTCTTT.

This clonotype was seen ten or more times. The V gene is TRBV6-1, the J gene TRBJ2-1; 8 nucleotides align to TRBD2. Germline V gives CDR1 MNHNS, CDR2 SASEGT. V dropped 6 bases and J dropped 9; count of bases not matched to a gene: 10. The CDR3 has 14 amino acids. The DNA of the CDR3 is TGTGCCAGCAGCGAAAGCGGGAGACCGGGTGAGCAGTTCTTC. This sequence encodes CASSESGRPGEQFF.

This chain links TRBV27 with TRBJ2-7; 11 bases align to TRBD1. Germline V gene data show CDR1 as MNHEY and CDR2 as SMNVEV (reference sequence). V gave up 6 bases and J gave up 3 bases; unmatched junction bases: 7. The CDR3 has 15 amino acids. CDR3 sequence (DNA): TGTGCCAGCAGCCACGGACAGGGGGCTGGCTACGAGCAGTACTTC. It translates to CASSHGQGAGYEQYF.

This clonotype was counted between two and nine times. This chain links TRBV29-1 with TRBJ2-7; 9 bases map to TRBD1. V was pared by 3 bases and J by 5 bases, with 5 bases of the junction left unmatched. From germline, CDR1 is SQVTM and CDR2 ANQGSEA. The CDR3 consists of 13 residues. CDR3 in DNA: TGCAGCGTTGAGGAGGACAGGGGCGACGAGCAGTACTTC. Amino acid sequence: CSVEEDRGDEQYF.

The rearrangement links TRBV6-6 to TRBJ1-4; 8 bases line up with TRBD1. This CDR3 has 15 amino acids. Per the germline V gene, CDR1 is MNHNY and CDR2 is SVGAGI (reference sequence). V dropped 6 bases and J dropped 8; count of bases not matched to a gene: 11. The CDR3 nucleotides are TGTGCCAGCAGGCCCCGACAGGGGTTGCAGGAAAAACTGTTTTTT. Encoded protein: CASRPRQGLQEKLFF.

This sequence joins TRBV10-3 and TRBJ2-7; no definite D call. The CDR3 sequence is 13 residues long. Germline CDR1 reads ENHRY; CDR2 reads SYGVKD. The V end lost 0 bases, the J end lost 6 bases, and 9 bases lay between the germline ends. CDR3 region: CAISESSTLEQYF. As DNA, the CDR3 is TGTGCCATCAGTGAGTCGTCGACCCTCGAGCAGTACTTC.

This clonotype was seen more than once but under ten times. The V call is TRBV7-9, the J call TRBJ1-4; no clear D. Germline V gene sequence: CDR1 SEHNR, CDR2 FQNEAQ (reference sequence). V gave up 4 bases and J gave up 7 bases, with 16 bases separating them. The CDR3 contains 15 residues. CDR3 amino acids: CASSSPDTEGEKLFF. CDR3 DNA sequence: TGTGCCAGCAGCTCTCCAGACACGGAGGGTGAAAAACTGTTTTTT.

On this clonotype itself: A read error may explain this, as a much larger clone is one base away. The rearrangement uses TRBV28 and TRBJ2-7, with 14 bases identical to TRBD2. The germline CDR1 and CDR2 sequences are MDHEN and SYDVKM. There are 15 residues in the CDR3. V lost 6 bases, J lost 7 bases, and 8 bases stayed unmatched. CDR3 sequence: CASRTGLAGAREQYF. The CDR3 DNA follows: TGTGCCAGCAGAACGGGACTAGCGGGGGCGAGGGAGCAGTACTTC.